The sequence of this TCR beta chain was determined in a study of blood T cells in healthy people across ages. Study summary: Researchers report that template switching captured about one barcoded beta molecule per two T cells. General study findings and limits: A greater number of naive CD4+ cells and higher diversity distinguished long-lived donors from aged donors.

A second PCR, run for about 7 to 11 cycles, used a sample-barcoded 5' primer plus a J-beta primer mix. TCRdb recomputed calls from the 5' RACE reads with MiXCR, one row per CDR3 protein. The sample has about a million distinct CDR3 sequences; just over 50% are singletons. Remarks on this clonotype: The antigen remains undetermined.

The CDR3 length is 14 residues. CDR1 and CDR2 (germline): LNHNV, YYDKDF (reference sequence). The V gene end was trimmed by 3 bases and the J gene end by 11 bases; junction bases not matched to a gene: 8. The sequencing input was blood. This chain links TRBV15 with TRBJ2-5, with 11 bases fitting TRBD1. The sequence was obtained from a woman aged 55-75 years in good health. CDR3: CATSRDRGRNEQYF. The CDR3 nucleotides read TGTGCCACCAGCAGGGACAGGGGGCGGAATGAGCAGTACTTC.